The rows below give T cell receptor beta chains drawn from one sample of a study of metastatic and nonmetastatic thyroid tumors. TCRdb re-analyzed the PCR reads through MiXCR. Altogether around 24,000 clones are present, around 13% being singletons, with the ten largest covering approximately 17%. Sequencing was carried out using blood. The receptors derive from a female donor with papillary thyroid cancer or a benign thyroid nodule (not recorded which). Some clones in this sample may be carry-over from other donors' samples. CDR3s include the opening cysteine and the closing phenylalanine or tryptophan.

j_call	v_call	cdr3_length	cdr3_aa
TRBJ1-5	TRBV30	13	CAWRGFSNQPQHF
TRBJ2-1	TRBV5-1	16	CASSFSLADAFNEQFF
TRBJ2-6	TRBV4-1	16	CASSQNDRSGANVLTF
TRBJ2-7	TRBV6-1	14	CASSRDRGTYEQYF
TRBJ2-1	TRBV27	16	CASSFRTGIQYDEQFF
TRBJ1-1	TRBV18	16	CASSLTRTGGYTEAFF
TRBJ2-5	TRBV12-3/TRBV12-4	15	CASSLSLALGETQYF
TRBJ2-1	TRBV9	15	CASSAQGSSYNEQFF
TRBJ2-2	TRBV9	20	CAISVRAIDRGAEYLRELFF
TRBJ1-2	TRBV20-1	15	CSARDRGQVYYGYTF
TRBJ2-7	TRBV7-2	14	CASSTYLVRDEQYF
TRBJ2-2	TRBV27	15	CASSLLNTNTGELFF